This is a list of T cell receptor beta chains from one sample in a study of Graves' ophthalmopathy and Graves' hyperthyroidism. TCRdb reprocessed the multiplex PCR reads with MiXCR, giving one entry per CDR3 protein. Among approximately 210,000 distinct CDR3 sequences listed, around a fifth were seen once. The sample consisted of peripheral blood. Receptors were obtained from a woman between 50 and 59 years old with Graves' ophthalmopathy. Both conserved end residues are part of each CDR3. The order of the fields is clone size, V gene, D gene, J gene, CDR3 protein, CDR3 DNA. D genes are given only for firm matches. Clone size appears in some rows only: once, few, many, or a class for an expanded clone.

>many|TRBV6-5|.|TRBJ2-2
CASSSVRAGELFF
TGTGCCAGCAGTTCAGTCAGGGCCGGGGAGCTGTTTTTT
>many|TRBV25-1|.|TRBJ1-1
CASSDNTEAFF
TGTGCCAGCAGTGACAACACTGAAGCTTTCTTT
>few|TRBV6-1|.|TRBJ1-5
CASGPGSQPQHF
TGTGCCAGCGGCCCTGGATCTCAGCCCCAGCATTTT
>.|TRBV19|.|TRBJ2-4
CASSEGLAKNIQYF
TGTGCCAGTAGCGAGGGGCTAGCCAAAAACATTCAGTACTTC
>once|TRBV7-9|.|TRBJ1-3
CASSADPISTIYF
TGTGCCAGCAGCGCGGACCCTATCAGCACCATATATTTT
>.|TRBV6-1|TRBD2|TRBJ2-7
CASSGGTSVNEQYF
TGTGCCAGCAGTGGCGGGACTAGCGTGAACGAGCAGTACTTC
>many|TRBV28|TRBD2|TRBJ2-7
CASSILAGVSYEQYF
TGTGCCAGCAGTATACTAGCGGGAGTTTCCTACGAGCAGTACTTC
>many|TRBV7-9|TRBD2|TRBJ2-5
CASSRTSGRVETQYF
TGTGCCAGCAGCCGGACTAGCGGGAGGGTAGAGACCCAGTACTTC
>.|TRBV6-5|TRBD2|TRBJ2-7
CASSNLAEGPYEQYF
TGTGCCAGCAGTAACCTAGCGGAGGGACCCTACGAGCAGTACTTC
>many|TRBV11-1|.|TRBJ2-7
CASSLDRIREQYF
TGTGCCAGCAGCTTGGACCGGATCCGCGAGCAGTACTTC
>many|TRBV29-1|TRBD2|TRBJ2-7
CSVEEGGSNEQYF
TGCAGCGTTGAAGAGGGGGGGTCTAACGAGCAGTACTTC
>.|TRBV11-2|.|TRBJ2-5
CASSRYHIGMGETQYF
TGTGCCAGCAGCCGTTATCATATCGGGATGGGAGAGACCCAGTACTTC
>many|TRBV30|.|TRBJ2-4
CAWSARTSWVENIQYF
TGTGCCTGGAGTGCACGGACTTCCTGGGTGGAGAACATTCAGTACTTC
>.|TRBV6-1|.|TRBJ1-2
CASRRQRGHGYTF
TGTGCCAGCAGGAGACAGAGGGGCCATGGCTACACCTTC
>many|TRBV6-1|.|TRBJ1-1
CASNLDRNTEAFF
TGTGCCAGCAATCTAGACAGGAACACTGAAGCTTTCTTT
>few|TRBV3-1|.|TRBJ1-1
CASGGRLGNTEAFF
TGTGCCAGCGGTGGCAGGTTGGGCAACACTGAAGCTTTCTTT
>many|TRBV29-1|TRBD1|TRBJ2-7
CSVAGTGVEQYF
TGCAGCGTTGCGGGGACAGGGGTCGAGCAGTACTTC
>many|TRBV28|.|TRBJ1-6
CASKQGDNSPLHF
TGTGCCAGCAAACAGGGTGATAATTCACCCCTCCACTTT
>many|TRBV27|.|TRBJ1-5
CASSLAVNQPQHF
TGTGCCAGCAGTTTAGCGGTCAATCAGCCCCAGCATTTT
>.|TRBV12-3/TRBV12-4|TRBD1|TRBJ1-2
CASSSRTGPNYGYTF
TGTGCCAGCAGTTCACGGACAGGACCTAACTATGGCTACACCTTC
>many|TRBV13|TRBD2|TRBJ2-7
CASRPLAGGPGQYF
TGTGCCAGCAGACCCCTAGCGGGAGGGCCGGGGCAGTACTTC
>many|TRBV7-8|.|TRBJ2-7
CASSLQDWGEQYF
TGTGCCAGCAGCTTACAAGATTGGGGAGAGCAGTACTTC
>many|TRBV12-3/TRBV12-4|TRBD2|TRBJ2-5
CASSSPGLAGDSTQYF
TGTGCCAGCAGTTCACCGGGACTAGCGGGAGATTCAACCCAGTACTTC
>once|TRBV6-1|TRBD1|TRBJ1-6
CASRTGYSPLHF
TGTGCCAGCCGGACAGGGTACTCACCCCTCCACTTT
>many|TRBV6-2/TRBV6-3|.|TRBJ1-5
CASRRGGGQPQHF
TGTGCCAGCAGGCGGGGAGGGGGACAGCCCCAGCATTTT
>many|TRBV24-1|TRBD1|TRBJ2-5
CATSDSDRAPSTQYF
TGTGCCACCAGTGATTCCGACAGGGCCCCATCAACCCAGTACTTC
>many|TRBV11-1|.|TRBJ2-2
CASSFPQPGRRLLTGELFF
TGTGCCAGCAGCTTTCCGCAGCCGGGACGTCGACTCCTCACCGGGGAGCTGTTTTTT
>.|TRBV28|.|TRBJ2-1
CASIARVKASYEQFF
TGTGCCAGCATCGCCCGGGTCAAGGCCTCCTACGAGCAGTTCTTC
>many|TRBV12-3/TRBV12-4|TRBD2|TRBJ2-7
CASSFRGLAGYEQYF
TGTGCCAGCAGTTTCCGGGGTCTAGCGGGATACGAGCAGTACTTC
>many|TRBV29-1|.|TRBJ1-1
CSVAPSTGSAEAFF
TGCAGCGTCGCCCCCTCAACAGGGAGCGCTGAAGCTTTCTTT
>.|TRBV6-1|TRBD1|TRBJ1-1
CASTLQGAGTEAFF
TGTGCCAGCACCCTACAGGGGGCAGGAACTGAAGCTTTCTTT
>.|TRBV2|TRBD1|TRBJ2-7
CASSAWGQGPYEQYF
TGTGCCAGCAGTGCGTGGGGACAGGGCCCCTACGAGCAGTACTTC
>many|TRBV12-3/TRBV12-4|.|TRBJ1-5
CASSPAFGMPQHF
TGTGCCAGCAGCCCTGCGTTCGGGATGCCCCAGCATTTT
>few|TRBV20-1|TRBD1|TRBJ2-2
CSAGLQGAETGELFF
TGCAGTGCTGGGTTACAGGGGGCGGAAACCGGGGAGCTGTTTTTT
>few|TRBV11-2|.|TRBJ2-2
CASRQRVVGELFF
TGTGCCAGCAGACAGAGGGTAGTCGGGGAGCTGTTTTTT
>.|TRBV4-1|.|TRBJ2-7
CASSQDGITDYQGYEQYF
TGCGCCAGCAGCCAAGATGGTATTACGGACTATCAAGGCTACGAGCAGTACTTC
>few|TRBV5-1|TRBD2|TRBJ2-5
CASSLAAGETQYF
TGCGCCAGCAGCTTGGCAGCGGGGGAGACCCAGTACTTC
>many|TRBV6-1|.|TRBJ2-5
CATYGTNEETQYF
TGTGCCACCTACGGGACGAACGAAGAGACCCAGTACTTC
>many|TRBV5-6|TRBD1|TRBJ1-1
CASSSTGGGDEAFF
TGTGCCAGCAGCTCGACAGGGGGTGGGGATGAAGCTTTCTTT
>many|TRBV6-1|.|TRBJ2-7
CASRKDSPYEQYF
TGTGCCAGCAGGAAGGACAGTCCCTACGAGCAGTACTTC
>few|TRBV20-1|.|TRBJ2-5
CSYPLGETQYF
TGCAGCTACCCCTTGGGGGAGACCCAGTACTTC
>once|TRBV14|.|TRBJ2-5
CASSLIGGETQYF
TGTGCCAGCAGCCTGATCGGAGGGGAGACCCAGTACTTC
>many|TRBV25-1|.|TRBJ2-7
CASSRVYEQYF
TGTGCCAGCAGTCGAGTCTACGAGCAGTACTTC
>many|TRBV2|TRBD1|TRBJ1-6
CASRGTADYSPLHF
TGTGCCAGCAGGGGGACAGCCGATTATTCACCCCTCCACTTT
>many|TRBV6-5|.|TRBJ2-7
CASSYVAGYGEQYF
TGTGCCAGCAGTTACGTGGCGGGATATGGGGAGCAGTACTTC
>many|TRBV4-1|.|TRBJ1-2
CASSQETDSPYGYTF
TGCGCCAGCAGCCAAGAAACGGACAGTCCCTATGGCTACACCTTC
>many|TRBV11-2|.|TRBJ2-6
CASSLRVAAGANVLTF
TGTGCCAGCAGCTTAAGGGTTGCGGCTGGGGCCAACGTCCTGACTTTC
>many|TRBV5-4|TRBD1|TRBJ1-2
CASSLTWTGAYGYTF
TGTGCCAGCAGCCTCACCTGGACAGGGGCCTATGGCTACACCTTC
>many|TRBV20-1|TRBD1|TRBJ1-6
CSARDRTGNFNSPLHF
TGCAGTGCTAGAGACCGGACAGGGAATTTCAATTCACCCCTCCACTTT
>many|TRBV20-1|.|TRBJ2-7
CSAMRGSSYEQYF
TGCAGTGCTATGCGGGGCAGCTCCTACGAGCAGTACTTC
>.|TRBV30|TRBD1|TRBJ2-2
CAWGTGRNTGELFF
TGTGCCTGGGGGACAGGGAGGAACACCGGGGAGCTGTTTTTT